This TCR beta chain originates from a study of T cell repertoires in cytomegalovirus infection. The wider study: Newly reported HLA-C-restricted and thoroughly characterized HLA-B-restricted CMV epitopes were employed. Based on public TCR beta signatures, there were indications of CMV infection and of a matching HLA type.

Study findings and constraints: CMV-specific HLA-C-restricted TCR beta clonotypes dominated the ex vivo response.

Via MiXCR, TCRdb re-called the reads, giving one row per CDR3 protein. The sample includes a few hundred thousand distinct CDR3 sequences, around a third of them seen just once. Comment on this clonotype: Its matching antigen is unknown.

Trimming took off 3 bases at V and 8 bases at J, with 17 bases between the two ends. Per germline, CDR1 SGHNT and CDR2 YENEEA. The CDR3 runs to 15 residues. The receptor comes from a human donor in good health (CMV status not recorded). Some clones in this sample may be carry-over from other donors' samples. The chain is built from TRBV11-3 and TRBJ2-1, with a possible D match to TRBD2 (6 bases). Sequenced material: cultured PBMCs, taken from culture after CMV antigen stimulation. CDR3 amino acids: CASSLRTRDWDEQFF. CDR3 coding DNA: TGTGCCAGCAGCTTGAGAACGCGGGATTGGGATGAGCAGTTCTTC.